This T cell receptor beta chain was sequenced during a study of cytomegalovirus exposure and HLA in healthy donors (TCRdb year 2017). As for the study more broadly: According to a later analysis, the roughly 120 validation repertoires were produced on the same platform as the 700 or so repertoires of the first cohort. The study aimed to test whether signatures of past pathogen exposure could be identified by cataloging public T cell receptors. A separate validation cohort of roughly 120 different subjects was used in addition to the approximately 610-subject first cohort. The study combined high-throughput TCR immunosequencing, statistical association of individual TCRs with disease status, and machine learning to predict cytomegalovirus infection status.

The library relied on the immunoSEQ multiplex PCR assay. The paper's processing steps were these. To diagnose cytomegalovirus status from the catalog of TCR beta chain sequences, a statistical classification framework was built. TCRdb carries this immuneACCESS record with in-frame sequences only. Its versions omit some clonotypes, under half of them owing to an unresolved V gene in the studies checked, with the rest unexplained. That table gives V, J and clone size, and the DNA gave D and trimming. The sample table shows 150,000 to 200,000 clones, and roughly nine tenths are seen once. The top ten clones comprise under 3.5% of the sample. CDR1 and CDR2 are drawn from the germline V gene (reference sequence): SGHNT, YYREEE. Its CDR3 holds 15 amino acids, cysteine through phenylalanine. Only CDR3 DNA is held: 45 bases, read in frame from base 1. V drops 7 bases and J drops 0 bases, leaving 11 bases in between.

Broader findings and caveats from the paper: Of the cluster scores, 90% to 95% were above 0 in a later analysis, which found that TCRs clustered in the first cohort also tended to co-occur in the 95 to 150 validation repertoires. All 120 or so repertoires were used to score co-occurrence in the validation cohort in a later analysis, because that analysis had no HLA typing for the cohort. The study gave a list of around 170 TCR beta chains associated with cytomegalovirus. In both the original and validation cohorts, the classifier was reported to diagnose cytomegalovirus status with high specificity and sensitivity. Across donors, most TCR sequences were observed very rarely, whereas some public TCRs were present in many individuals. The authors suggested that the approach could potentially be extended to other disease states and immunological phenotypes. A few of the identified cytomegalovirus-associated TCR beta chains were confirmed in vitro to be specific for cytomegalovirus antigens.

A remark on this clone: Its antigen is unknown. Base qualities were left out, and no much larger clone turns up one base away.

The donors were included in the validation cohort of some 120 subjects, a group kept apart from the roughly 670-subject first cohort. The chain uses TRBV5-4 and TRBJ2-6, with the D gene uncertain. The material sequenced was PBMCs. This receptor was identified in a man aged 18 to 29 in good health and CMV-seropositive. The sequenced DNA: TGTGCCAGCGCGTCGAGGTTCTCTGGGGCCAACGTCCTGACTTTC. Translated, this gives CASASRFSGANVLTF. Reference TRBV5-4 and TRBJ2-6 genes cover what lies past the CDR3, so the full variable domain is ETGVTQSPTHLIKTRGQQVTLRCSSQSGHNTVSWYQQALGQGPQFIFQYYREEENGRGNFPPRFSGLQFPNYSSELNVNALELDDSALYLCASASRFSGANVLTFGAGSRLTVL.